One sample yielded the 30 T cell receptor beta chains listed below, sequenced in a study of vaccination effects on CD4 cells after COVID-19. This table comes from immunoSEQ multiplex PCR, and its TCRdb copy is limited to in-frame clones, with some not included. The sample has roughly 57,000 clones; 76% are singletons. Viral peptide pools were used in the ViraFEST assay to expand antigen-specific CD4+ T cells, and sequencing came afterward. Subsequent to roughly 10 days of culture, CD4+ T cells were isolated. The infection with SARS-CoV-2 (confirmed by PCR) occurred in this person between March and December 2020. Their specific antigens are unknown. The sample consisted of CD4+ T cells from PBMCs cultured with HIV peptides, taken before COVID-19 vaccination. Subset: HIV-1 Nef peptide pool negative control/reference culture. The receptor set was obtained from a human donor who had a prior SARS-CoV-2 infection.

The DNA of the CDR3 is TGTGCCAGCAGTTTACGACAGACAGGGTTTGGGGAGACCCAGTACTTC. Its protein is CASSLRQTGFGETQYF. The chain carries TRBV27 and TRBJ2-5; TRBD1 matches at 7 bases. The CDR3 contains 16 residues. Germline V lookup: CDR1 MNHEY, CDR2 SMNVEV (reference sequence). V lost 2 bases and J lost 5; bases outside the gene matches: 11.

CDR3 protein: CASSQDTHPNNEQFF. CDR3 sequence (DNA): TGCGCCAGCAGCCAAGATACCCACCCCAACAATGAGCAGTTCTTC. The chain employs TRBV4-3 and TRBJ2-1; D gene unclear. V was shortened by 0 bases and J by 5 bases, with 11 bases between the two germline ends. CDR1 and CDR2 (germline): LGHNA, YSLEER. The CDR3 has 15 amino acids.

This clone was recorded only once. DNA for the CDR3: TGTGCCAGCAGTTACTCGAGCCAGACTTTGGACCAAGAGACCCAGTACTTC. Amino acid sequence: CASSYSSQTLDQETQYF. This sequence joins TRBV6-2 or TRBV6-3 and TRBJ2-5; D is unclear. The CDR3 contains 17 residues. Trimming pared 0 bases from V and 0 bases from J, leaving 14 bases between. In germline, CDR1 is MNHEY, CDR2 SVGEGT.

This clone came up a few times. This chain connects TRBV5-1 to TRBJ2-1, with D possibly TRBD2 on 5 matching bases. Germline V gene data show CDR1 as SGHRS and CDR2 as YFSETQ. The V and J ends lost 0 bases and 7 bases respectively, with 11 bases between them. The CDR3 sequence is 14 residues long. This CDR3 is CASSLGGSGNEQFF. The CDR3 nucleotides are TGCGCCAGCAGCTTGGGAGGGTCGGGGAATGAGCAGTTCTTC. The full variable domain, in which reference TRBV5-1 and TRBJ2-1 provide the parts outside the CDR3, is KAGVTQTPRYLIKTRGQQVTLSCSPISGHRSVSWYQQTPGQGLQFLFEYFSETQRNKGNFPGRFSGRQFSNSRSEMNVSTLELGDSALYLCASSLGGSGNEQFFGPGTRLTVL.

This clone was found a few times. The chain has TRBV30 and TRBJ1-1, with 7 nucleotides matching TRBD1. The CDR3 contains 13 residues. Germline V gives CDR1 GTSNPN, CDR2 SVGIG (reference sequence). V shed 3 bases and J 0 bases; nucleotides not matched to a gene: 1. CDR3 nucleotide sequence: TGTGCCTGGAGCAGGGGGATGAACACTGAAGCTTTCTTT. It specifies CAWSRGMNTEAFF.

The chain links TRBV2 to TRBJ2-7; TRBD2 agrees at 15 bases. CDR3 length: 23 residues. Per the germline V gene, CDR1 is SNHLY and CDR2 is FYNNEI. The J segment lost 0 bases and the V segment lost 3 bases, leaving 21 bases of the junction unmatched. CDR3 sequence reads: CASSEKSALFGLAGGRHSYEQYF. CDR3 coding DNA: TGTGCCAGCAGTGAGAAGTCGGCCTTATTTGGACTAGCGGGAGGGCGTCACTCCTACGAGCAGTACTTC.

The V gene is TRBV7-3, the J gene TRBJ2-2; 7 bases map to TRBD2. CDR3 length equals 15 residues. V trimming: 1 base; J trimming: 6 bases; junction bases outside the gene matches: 5. Germline loops: CDR1 SGHTA, CDR2 FQGTGA. The CDR3 region has the DNA TGTGCCAGCAGCTTAAGGGGGGGGTCCGCCGGGGAGCTGTTTTTT. Its protein is CASSLRGGSAGELFF.

V and J are TRBV19 and TRBJ2-3; possibly TRBD1 for D (6 bases). The V gene lost 3 bases and the J gene lost 6 bases, with 13 bases spanning the gap. This CDR3 is 14 amino acids long. The germline V gene encodes CDR1 LNHDA and CDR2 SQIVND (reference sequence). The CDR3 bases are TGTGCCAGTAGTATTTCTAGCCAGGGGGATACGCAGTATTTT. Its protein is CASSISSQGDTQYF.

V is TRBV6-2 or TRBV6-3 and J is TRBJ1-5; D unclear. The V gene lost 2 bases and the J gene lost 5 bases, with 10 bases spanning the gap. The CDR3 extends over 14 amino acids. From germline, CDR1 is MNHEY and CDR2 SVGEGT. In nucleotides, the CDR3 is TGTGCCAGCAGTTACGGCCGGGGAGATCAGCCCCAGCATTTT. This sequence encodes CASSYGRGDQPQHF.

The gene calls are TRBV5-4 and TRBJ2-2; 8 bases align to TRBD2. The CDR3 has 16 amino acids. The germline CDR1 and CDR2 sequences are SGHNT and YYREEE (reference sequence). V lost 4 bases to trimming and J lost 1 base; unmatched junction nucleotides: 6. This CDR3 reads CASSPSSGMNTGELFF. DNA of the CDR3: TGTGCCAGCAGCCCCAGTAGCGGGATGAACACCGGGGAGCTGTTTTTT.

The table lists this clone with a count of one. V is TRBV6-6 and J is TRBJ1-1; D perhaps matches TRBD1 (5 bases). Trimming stripped 6 bases from V and 4 bases from J, with 12 bases between. Germline assignment: CDR1 MNHNY and CDR2 SVGAGI (reference sequence). This CDR3 has 13 amino acids. In DNA, the CDR3 is TGTGCCAGCAGAACGACGGGGGGCACTGAAGCTTTCTTT. Translating gives CASRTTGGTEAFF.

The chain links TRBV4-2 to TRBJ1-1; D may be TRBD1 (6 bases). Germline assignment: CDR1 LGHNA and CDR2 YNFKEQ. V lost 3 bases to trimming and J lost 5 bases, with 13 bases between them. This CDR3 is built from 14 residues. For the CDR3, the DNA is TGTGCCAGCAGCCAGCCGGGGGGCGAAACTGAAGCTTTCTTT. This gives the protein CASSQPGGETEAFF.

CDR3 protein: CASNGIQGTPNTEAFF. DNA of the CDR3: TGTGCCAGCAACGGAATACAGGGGACACCGAACACTGAAGCTTTCTTT. V is TRBV6-6 and J is TRBJ1-1; 7 nucleotides line up with TRBD1. The CDR3 loop spans 16 amino acids. In germline, CDR1 is MNHNY, CDR2 SVGAGI (reference sequence). V trimming: 7 bases; J trimming: 1 base; junction bases outside the gene matches: 12.

This clone was detected once. The V call is TRBV19, the J call TRBJ2-3, with TRBD2 matching over 10 bases. This CDR3 comprises 17 residues. Germline CDR1 LNHDA, CDR2 SQIVND (reference sequence). J lost 6 bases, V lost 3 bases, and 12 bases had no gene match. This chain's CDR3 is CASSIRGSGRSSDTQYF. The CDR3 coding sequence is TGTGCCAGTAGTATCCGGGGTAGCGGGAGGTCTAGTGATACGCAGTATTTT.

The genes are TRBV7-3 and TRBJ2-1, with TRBD2 matching over 10 bases. The germline V gene encodes CDR1 SGHTA and CDR2 FQGTGA. The CDR3 spans 16 residues. V dropped 2 bases and J dropped 10; count of bases not matched to a gene: 11. CDR3 residues: CASSLGRSGGPGEQFF. For the CDR3, the DNA is TGTGCCAGCAGCTTAGGGCGTAGCGGGGGGCCGGGGGAGCAGTTCTTC.

The chain has TRBV5-1 and TRBJ2-7; TRBD1 agrees at 8 bases. In germline, CDR1 is SGHRS, CDR2 YFSETQ. The CDR3 has 16 residues. J was trimmed by 3 bases and V by 0 bases; bases with no gene match: 8. CDR3 region: CASSLGQGNRNYEQYF. For the CDR3, the DNA is TGCGCCAGCAGCTTGGGACAGGGGAATAGGAACTACGAGCAGTACTTC.

The J gene is TRBJ2-3, the V gene TRBV6-5; TRBD1 is a possible D gene (6 bases). The germline V gene encodes CDR1 MNHEY and CDR2 SVGAGI. The germline V and J ends were trimmed by 4 bases and 1 base, with 15 bases remaining between them. This CDR3 is built from 16 residues. The CDR3 protein is CASSFRTVRGTDTQYF. The CDR3 DNA is TGTGCCAGCAGTTTCCGGACAGTAAGGGGCACAGATACGCAGTATTTT.

This chain links TRBV12-5 with TRBJ2-5, with D tentatively TRBD1 or TRBD2 (5 bases each). V was cut by 0 bases and J by 7 bases, with 12 bases left in between. This CDR3 contains 14 residues. Germline CDR1 reads LGHNT; CDR2 reads FRNRAP. The CDR3 here is CASGLVAGTGTQYF. The CDR3 bases are TGTGCTAGTGGTTTGGTAGCTGGGACCGGGACCCAGTACTTC.

The J gene is TRBJ1-1, the V gene TRBV5-4; 8 bases fit TRBD1. The CDR3 covers 17 residues. Per the germline V gene, CDR1 is SGHNT and CDR2 is YYREEE (reference sequence). J was trimmed by 10 bases and V by 0 bases; bases with no gene match: 17. In nucleotides, the CDR3 is TGTGCCAGCAGCTTGGTCGGAGACAGGGGTCTCGGAATAGGAGCTTTCTTT. Encoded protein: CASSLVGDRGLGIGAFF.

This chain links TRBV5-1 with TRBJ2-2; TRBD2 agrees at 9 bases. The CDR3 is 18 amino acids. V was pared by 2 bases and J by 3 bases, with 11 bases of the junction left unmatched. Germline lookup yields CDR1 SGHRS and CDR2 YFSETQ. CDR3 region: CASSFIAGGVVDTGELFF. The DNA for the CDR3 is TGCGCCAGCAGCTTCATTGCGGGGGGGGTCGTGGACACCGGGGAGCTGTTTTTT.

The J gene is TRBJ2-1, the V gene TRBV5-1; tentative D call: TRBD2 (5 bases). Trimming shortened V by 1 base and J by 10 bases, and 18 bases separated the two germline ends. The CDR3 is 15 residues long. Germline V CDR1 and CDR2: SGHRS, YFSETQ. Here the CDR3 DNA reads TGCGCCAGCAGCTTGTTTGGGGTGGGAGCCTCCGAGCAGTTCTTC. Residues: CASSLFGVGASEQFF.

There are a few counts of this clone. The chain recombines TRBV14 with TRBJ2-2, with unresolved D. CDR3 length: 17 amino acids. V lost 1 base, J lost 0 bases, and 12 bases lay in between. CDR1 is SGHDN, CDR2 FVKESK, per germline. As DNA, the CDR3 is TGTGCCAGCAGCCAAGTTGTGCGAAACTCGAACACCGGGGAGCTGTTTTTT. It yields the protein CASSQVVRNSNTGELFF.

The J gene is TRBJ1-5, the V gene TRBV12-3 or TRBV12-4; possible D gene TRBD1, 5 bases. V was clipped by 5 bases and J by 5 bases, with 10 bases between them. The CDR3 spans 13 residues. The CDR3 is CASSKTEYQPQHF. The CDR3 nucleotides read TGTGCCAGCAGTAAGACAGAGTATCAGCCCCAGCATTTT.

The chain recombines TRBV6-2 or TRBV6-3 with TRBJ2-2; D perhaps matches TRBD2 (5 bases). Germline V gives CDR1 MNHEY, CDR2 SVGEGT. The CDR3 is 11 amino acids. V gave up 5 bases and J gave up 9 bases, with 7 bases separating them. The CDR3 DNA reads TGTGCCAGCAGTCGGGGATGGGAGCTGTTTTTT. Translating gives CASSRGWELFF.

The chain is built from TRBV2 and TRBJ2-5; D unclear. This CDR3 has 13 amino acids. V was trimmed by 6 bases and J by 4 bases, leaving 12 bases between them. From germline, CDR1 is SNHLY and CDR2 FYNNEI. CDR3 DNA sequence: TGTGCCAGCAGCGCCCGGCGAGGAGAGACCCAGTACTTC. Protein product: CASSARRGETQYF. Together with reference TRBV2 and TRBJ2-5, the CDR3 gives the full variable domain: EPEVTQTPSHQVTQMGQEVILRCVPISNHLYFYWYRQILGQKVEFLVSFYNNEISEKSEIFDDQFSVERPDGSNFTLKIRSTKLEDSAMYFCASSARRGETQYFGPGTRLLVL.

This chain uses TRBV4-2 with TRBJ1-2, with 9 bases lining up with TRBD1. V dropped 4 bases and J dropped 1; count of bases not matched to a gene: 4. In germline, CDR1 is LGHNA, CDR2 YNFKEQ. The CDR3 consists of 15 residues. In nucleotides, the CDR3 is TGTGCCAGCAGCCTTGAGACAGGGGGTAACTATGGCTACACCTTC. Its translation: CASSLETGGNYGYTF.

The V call is TRBV3-1 (or the pseudogene TRBV3-2), the J call TRBJ2-5; a possible D gene is TRBD1 (5 bases). The CDR3 totals 13 residues. V dropped 3 bases and J dropped 9 bases, with 14 bases sitting between them. From germline, CDR1 is LGHDT and CDR2 YNNKEL (reference sequence). The DNA of the CDR3 is TGTGCCAGCAGCCATCCCCCAGGGATTGCCCAGTACTTC. Its protein is CASSHPPGIAQYF.

This clone was detected a few times. The J gene is TRBJ1-4, the V gene TRBV11-3; D call uncertain. The germline V and J ends were trimmed by 6 bases and 0 bases, with 8 bases remaining between them. The CDR3 length is 14 residues. The V gene's germline CDR1 is SGHNT and CDR2 YENEEA. CDR3 protein: CASRKSATNEKLFF. CDR3 bases: TGTGCCAGCAGAAAATCGGCAACTAATGAAAAACTGTTTTTT. Full variable domain (outside the CDR3, taken from reference TRBV11-3 and TRBJ1-4): EAGVVQSPRYKIIEKKQPVAFWCNPISGHNTLYWYLQNLGQGPELLIRYENEEAVDDSQLPKDRFSAERLKGVDSTLKIQPAELGDSAVYLCASRKSATNEKLFFGSGTQLSVL.

CDR3 residues: CSARAPYEQYF. The CDR3 nucleotides read TGCAGTGCTAGAGCCCCCTACGAGCAGTACTTC. V gene TRBV20-1 combines with J gene TRBJ2-7; D call uncertain. Trimming stripped 1 base from V and 2 bases from J, with 3 bases between. Germline CDR1 DFQATT, CDR2 SNEGSKA (reference sequence). CDR3 length: 11 amino acids.

This chain links TRBV23-1 with TRBJ2-3; weak D call: TRBD2 (7 bases). TRBV23-1 is an ORF for which the function is uncertain. V was shortened by 8 bases and J by 5 bases, with 11 bases between the two germline ends. The CDR3 is 12 residues long. DNA of the CDR3: TGCGCCAGCCCAAGGGGGGGAGATACGCAGTATTTT. Translated, it gives CASPRGGDTQYF.